This entry lists 9 T cell receptor beta chains sequenced from one sample in a study of tumor-infiltrating lymphocytes in primary liver carcinoma. Germline DNA was extracted too, while blood RNA derived from unsorted whole blood. From roughly 500 ng total RNA, TCR beta cDNA was generated with a primer in the constant region. What produced the TCR beta libraries was three nested multiplex PCR rounds using slightly modified ARM-PCR. With TRBV1-TRBV30 forward primers and a C-beta reverse primer, the first two PCR rounds were run for 9 to 10 cycles each. TCRdb reprocessed the multiplex PCR reads via MiXCR and lists one record per CDR3 protein. The data show about 200,000 distinct CDR3 sequences, less than 70% seen once. Sequenced: peripheral blood. The source is a woman in her sixties with primary liver carcinoma and hepatitis B virus infection.

A word on this clonotype: No conserved phenylalanine or tryptophan is present at the end of the CDR3, so a read error is the likely explanation. The V gene is TRBV11-3, the J gene TRBJ2-1, with 11 bases aligning to TRBD2. The germline CDR1 and CDR2 sequences are SGHNT and YENEEA. The V gene end was trimmed by 9 bases and the J gene end by 4 bases; junction bases not matched to a gene: 11. This CDR3 spans 16 amino acids. The DNA of the CDR3 is TGTGCCAGTAGCGTCTCCGGGACTAGCGGTTACAATGAGCAGTTCCTC. Its translation: CASSVSGTSGYNEQFL.

The table lists this clonotype with many counts. This chain connects TRBV6-1 to TRBJ1-3; D perhaps matches TRBD1 (5 bases). Trimming took off 6 bases at V and 1 base at J, with 16 bases between the two ends. Germline V gives CDR1 MNHNS, CDR2 SASEGT. The length of the CDR3 is 16 residues. For the CDR3, the DNA is TGTGCCAGCAGGTCCCGGGACCCTGTTTCTGGAAACACCATATATTTT. This translates into CASRSRDPVSGNTIYF.

This sequence joins TRBV28 and TRBJ1-2, with 7 bases that match TRBD1. J was trimmed by 0 bases and V by 7 bases; bases with no gene match: 8. CDR3 length: 15 residues. Per the germline V gene, CDR1 is MDHEN and CDR2 is SYDVKM. The CDR3 region has the DNA TGTGCCAGCACCTTTACAGGGGAGCCTAACTATGGCTACACCTTC. Protein product: CASTFTGEPNYGYTF.

This rearrangement joins TRBV5-1 to TRBJ1-4, with D possibly matching TRBD1 (6 bases). Germline lookup yields CDR1 SGHRS and CDR2 YFSETQ. CDR3 length equals 15 residues. Trimming pared 4 bases from V and 0 bases from J, leaving 10 bases between. CDR3 residues: CASSRGQTTNEKLFF. CDR3 DNA sequence: TGCGCCAGCAGCCGAGGACAGACAACTAATGAAAAACTGTTTTTT.

This sequence joins TRBV30 and TRBJ1-2, with 10 bases aligning to TRBD1. The V segment lost 5 bases and the J segment 6 bases; nucleotides outside the gene matches: 3. CDR1 and CDR2 from the germline V gene are GTSNPN and SVGIG (reference sequence). The CDR3 spans 12 residues. This chain's CDR3 is CAWETGGDGYTF. CDR3 sequence (DNA): TGTGCCTGGGAGACAGGGGGCGATGGCTACACCTTC.

Turning to this clonotype: The junction differs from germline at one of its ends, possibly a read error. The chain couples TRBV30 to TRBJ2-5, with 10 bases aligning to TRBD2. The CDR3 extends over 14 amino acids. From germline, CDR1 is GTSNPN and CDR2 SVGIG (reference sequence). For the CDR3, the DNA is TGTGTCTGGAGTGACCTAGCGGGGGTAGTCCCCCAGTACTTC. Translated, it gives CVWSDLAGVVPQYF.

This clonotype was counted only a few times. The V and J genes are TRBV28 and TRBJ2-5; TRBD1 agrees at 8 bases. CDR3 size: 18 residues. CDR1 and CDR2 (germline): MDHEN, SYDVKM. J lost 6 bases, V lost 1 base, and 16 bases had no gene match. The CDR3 loop is CASSLFSARDRSSKTQYF. The DNA for the CDR3 is TGTGCCAGCAGTTTATTTTCCGCCCGGGACAGGTCCTCCAAGACCCAGTACTTC.

The table lists this clonotype with many counts. The DNA for the CDR3 is TGTGCCAGCAGCCTCCGCTCCGCCGGGCGCGAGCAGTACTTC. Translating it yields CASSLRSAGREQYF. The gene calls are TRBV11-2 and TRBJ2-7; D is undetermined. The germline V and J ends were trimmed by 5 bases and 6 bases, with 17 bases remaining between them. The CDR3 totals 14 residues. Per the germline V gene, CDR1 is SGHAT and CDR2 is FQNNGV.

A word on this clonotype: The final CDR3 position lacks the conserved phenylalanine or tryptophan, pointing to a likely read error. The J gene is TRBJ1-2, the V gene TRBV28; D might be TRBD1 (6 bases). The germline V and J ends were trimmed by 2 bases and 2 bases, with 6 bases remaining between them. The length of the CDR3 is 13 residues. Looked up from germline, CDR1 is MDHEN and CDR2 is SYDVKM. The CDR3 reads CASSLQGNYGYTL. In DNA form, the CDR3 reads TGTGCCAGCAGTTTACAGGGGAACTATGGCTACACCCTC.